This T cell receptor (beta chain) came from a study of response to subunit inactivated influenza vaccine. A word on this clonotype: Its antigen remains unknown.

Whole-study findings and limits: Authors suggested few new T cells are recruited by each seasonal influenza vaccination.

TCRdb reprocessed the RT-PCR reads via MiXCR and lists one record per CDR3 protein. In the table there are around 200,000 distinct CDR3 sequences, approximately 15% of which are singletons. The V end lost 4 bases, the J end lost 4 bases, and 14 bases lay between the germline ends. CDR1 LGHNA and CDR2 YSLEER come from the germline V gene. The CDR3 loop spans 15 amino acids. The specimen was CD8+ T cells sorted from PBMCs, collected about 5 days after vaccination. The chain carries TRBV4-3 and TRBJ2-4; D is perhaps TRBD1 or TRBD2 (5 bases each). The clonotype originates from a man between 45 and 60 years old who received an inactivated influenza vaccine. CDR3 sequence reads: CASSPGRSTKNIQYF. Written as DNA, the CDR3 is TGCGCCAGCAGCCCGGGACGATCGACGAAAAACATTCAGTACTTC.